This passage covers 14 T cell receptor beta chains from one sample sequenced in a study of blood T cell repertoires in COVID-19. Assay: immunoSEQ multiplex PCR; the TCRdb copy retains only in-frame clones and omits some. The profile shows about 160,000 clones, under 90% of them singletons. The material sequenced was PBMCs or T cells enriched from blood (not recorded which). Receptor source: a woman aged 55-70 years who had recovered from COVID-19.

The V call is TRBV6-5, the J call TRBJ1-1; D call uncertain. Germline loops: CDR1 MNHEY, CDR2 SVGAGI. The V and J ends lost 6 bases and 8 bases respectively, with 13 bases between them. CDR3 length: 12 residues. CDR3 sequence: CASSMRGSEAFF. In DNA, the CDR3 is TGTGCCAGCAGCATGAGAGGTTCCGAAGCTTTCTTT.

V is TRBV5-1 and J is TRBJ2-3; weak D call: TRBD1 (6 bases). Trimming shortened V by 5 bases and J by 4 bases, and 14 bases separated the two germline ends. This CDR3 is 14 amino acids long. The germline gives CDR1 SGHRS, CDR2 YFSETQ. For the CDR3, the DNA is TGCGCCAGCAGATCAACAGGGTTTGCAGATACGCAGTATTTT. Protein: CASRSTGFADTQYF.

The V gene is TRBV19, the J gene TRBJ2-1; D is perhaps TRBD2 (6 bases). V was cut by 4 bases and J by 4 bases, with 11 bases left in between. This CDR3 has 14 residues. The V gene's germline CDR1 is LNHDA and CDR2 SQIVND (reference sequence). DNA for the CDR3: TGTGCCAGTAGTAGCCCTAGCGAATACAATGAGCAGTTCTTC. Protein product: CASSSPSEYNEQFF.

The chain is built from TRBV18 and TRBJ1-5; 8 positions agree with TRBD1. V lost 3 bases to trimming and J lost 4 bases; unmatched junction nucleotides: 5. The CDR3 sequence is 15 residues long. Germline CDR1 and CDR2: KGHSH and LQKENI. This chain's CDR3 is CASSPDRGGNQPQHF. The CDR3, as DNA: TGTGCCAGCTCACCCGACAGGGGTGGTAATCAGCCCCAGCATTTT.

The chain recombines TRBV7-6 with TRBJ2-5, with D maybe TRBD2 (7 bases). The CDR3 consists of 16 residues. V lost 1 base and J 4 bases, leaving 16 bases between the germline ends. In germline, CDR1 is SGHVS, CDR2 FNYEAQ. CDR3 nucleotides: TGTGCCAGCAGCTTAGGCGAGTACGGGGGGCCAGAGACCCAGTACTTC. As protein: CASSLGEYGGPETQYF.

The chain has TRBV24-1 and TRBJ2-2, with D unresolved. CDR3 size: 14 residues. CDR1 KGHDR and CDR2 SFDVKD come from the germline V gene. The V and J ends lost 8 bases and 0 bases respectively, with 9 bases between them. CDR3 DNA: TGTGCCACCAACCCGAGCACGAACACCGGGGAGCTGTTTTTT. It specifies CATNPSTNTGELFF.

This chain joins TRBV6-5 and TRBJ2-5; D is perhaps TRBD2 (5 bases). Between the trimmed V and J ends, which lost 5 bases and 4 bases, there was a span of 11 bases. The CDR3 is made up of 13 amino acids. Germline V gives CDR1 MNHEY, CDR2 SVGAGI. The CDR3: CASSKLDLETQYF. The DNA of the CDR3 is TGTGCCAGCAGTAAACTAGATTTAGAGACCCAGTACTTC.

The CDR3 loop is CASSVYLTGEHTIYF. CDR3 DNA sequence: TGTGCCAGCAGCGTCTATTTGACAGGGGAACACACCATATATTTT. This chain connects TRBV9 to TRBJ1-3; TRBD1 agrees at 8 bases. V lost 2 bases to trimming and J lost 8 bases; unmatched junction nucleotides: 9. The CDR3 loop spans 15 amino acids. Per germline, CDR1 SGDLS and CDR2 YYNGEE.

V gene TRBV19 combines with J gene TRBJ1-5; possibly TRBD1 for D (6 bases). Trimming removed 8 bases at V and 6 bases at J, with 20 bases between. This CDR3 is built from 15 residues. The V gene's germline CDR1 is LNHDA and CDR2 SQIVND (reference sequence). CDR3 DNA: TGTGCCAGTCATAACCGGAACAGGGTCGGTCAGCCCCAGCATTTT. Protein sequence: CASHNRNRVGQPQHF.

This chain uses TRBV19 with TRBJ1-1; 11 bases align to TRBD1. V shed 8 bases, J shed 3 bases, and the junction held 2 bases outside the gene matches. The V gene's germline CDR1 is LNHDA and CDR2 SQIVND (reference sequence). This CDR3 comprises 13 residues. Here the CDR3 DNA reads TGTGCCAGTGCGGACAGGGGGCACACTGAAGCTTTCTTT. Protein product: CASADRGHTEAFF.

Only a few counts were recorded for this clone. This chain connects TRBV5-1 to TRBJ2-5; 7 bases agree with TRBD2. Germline V lookup: CDR1 SGHRS, CDR2 YFSETQ. The V and J ends lost 2 bases and 2 bases, in that order; junction bases with no gene match: 6. The CDR3 runs to 15 residues. This chain's CDR3 is CASSFQRGGQETQYF. The CDR3 DNA reads TGCGCCAGCAGCTTCCAGCGGGGTGGGCAAGAGACCCAGTACTTC.

This chain joins TRBV7-2 and TRBJ2-3, with 9 positions matching TRBD2. Per germline, CDR1 SGHTA and CDR2 FQGNSA. With 4 bases clipped from V and 4 bases from J, the junction kept 9 bases outside the gene matches. The CDR3 length is 16 residues. Here the CDR3 DNA reads TGTGCCAGCAGCTCCAGGGGTAGCGGGGGTCCAGATACGCAGTATTTT. Protein: CASSSRGSGGPDTQYF.

This clone was picked up many times. The J gene is TRBJ2-2, the V gene TRBV2, with TRBD2 matching over 9 bases. Germline V gene data show CDR1 as SNHLY and CDR2 as FYNNEI. The V and J ends lost 6 bases and 8 bases, in that order; junction bases with no gene match: 7. This CDR3 comprises 14 residues. CDR3 bases: TGTGCCAGCAGAGTACAGACTAGCGGTGGGGAGCTGTTTTTT. Encoded protein: CASRVQTSGGELFF.

V usage is TRBV3-1 (or the pseudogene TRBV3-2) and J usage is TRBJ2-7, with 10 nucleotides matching TRBD2. This CDR3 region has 15 residues. V dropped 3 bases and J dropped 2; count of bases not matched to a gene: 4. CDR1 LGHDT and CDR2 YNNKEL come from the germline V gene (reference sequence). This chain's CDR3 is CASSHIAGGPYEQYF. CDR3 DNA: TGTGCCAGCAGCCATATAGCGGGGGGCCCCTACGAGCAGTACTTC.